This T cell receptor (delta chain) was retrieved from a study of gammadelta T cells in human blood. Points from the study as a whole: Right after birth, innate γδ T cells reportedly expanded polyclonally after microbial exposure.

This clone was picked up a small number of times. Antigen unknown. One base separates it from a far larger clone, so it is likely a read error. Other DNA sequences of this sample code for an identical CDR3. The V and J ends lost 4 bases and 2 bases, in that order; junction bases with no gene match: 3. The CDR3 has 13 amino acids. Germline CDR1 GEAIGNYY, CDR2 EKD. TCRdb re-called the RT-PCR reads with CATT. Of about 1,000 delta-chain clones in the sample, approximately 19% were seen once. J is TRDJ1 and V is TRDV2; 7 bases align to TRDD3. Sequencing was performed on Vgamma9Vdelta2 gamma-delta T cells from infant blood. This receptor was obtained from a human donor. The CDR3 region is CACDTWGTDKLIF. The CDR3 DNA reads as TGTGCCTGTGATACCTGGGGGACCGATAAACTCATCTTT.